The 25 T cell receptor beta chains below were found in one sample sequenced in a study of control samples from healthy donors and cancer patients. Some clones are missing from TCRdb's copy, which holds only in-frame ones; the method was immunoSEQ multiplex PCR. Seen here are 130,000 to 150,000 clones, roughly nine tenths observed once, and the top ten hold approximately 8.6%. Sample: blood. The receptors come from a woman in her twenties or thirties in good health.

The V gene is TRBV2, the J gene TRBJ2-3, with TRBD1 identical over 12 bases. This CDR3 is 14 amino acids long. With 9 bases clipped from V and 5 bases from J, the junction kept 6 bases outside the gene matches. Germline V gives CDR1 SNHLY, CDR2 FYNNEI. The CDR3 here is CASTGTGGLDTQYF. The CDR3 DNA reads TGTGCCAGTACCGGGACAGGGGGCTTAGATACGCAGTATTTT.

The rearrangement links TRBV19 to TRBJ1-6; D might be TRBD1 (6 bases). Germline CDR1 is LNHDA and CDR2 is SQIVND (reference sequence). The length of the CDR3 is 15 residues. Trimming removed 5 bases at V and 0 bases at J, with 8 bases between. CDR3 coding DNA: TGTGCCAGTAGTGAGGACAGCTCCTATAATTCACCCCTCCACTTT. It specifies CASSEDSSYNSPLHF. Filled out from reference TRBV19 and TRBJ1-6, the complete variable domain reads DGGITQSPKYLFRKEGQNVTLSCEQNLNHDAMYWYRQDPGQGLRLIYYSQIVNDFQKGDIAEGYSVSREKKESFPLTVTSAQKNPTAFYLCASSEDSSYNSPLHFGNGTRLTVT.

This clone was recorded only once. The J gene is TRBJ1-2, the V gene TRBV28, with D uncertain. Trimming took 5 bases from V and 4 from J, leaving 11 bases between them. This CDR3 has 13 amino acids. CDR1 and CDR2 (germline): MDHEN, SYDVKM. The CDR3 coding sequence is TGTGCCAGCAGTCCCTCACAGATCTATGGCTACACCTTC. It translates to CASSPSQIYGYTF.

The chain recombines TRBV15 with TRBJ1-1; no firm D call. Trimming left V 1 base short and J 10 bases short, with 10 bases between. The germline V gene encodes CDR1 LNHNV and CDR2 YYDKDF (reference sequence). This CDR3 contains 12 residues. The CDR3 loop reads CATSRVPGGAFF. The CDR3, as DNA: TGTGCCACCAGCAGAGTCCCGGGAGGAGCTTTCTTT.

This clone was observed once. The V gene is TRBV29-1, the J gene TRBJ1-2; the D is unclear. Trimming removed 6 bases at V and 8 bases at J, with 16 bases between. Germline assignment: CDR1 SQVTM and CDR2 ANQGSEA. The CDR3 covers 12 residues. CDR3 residues: CSVSPGPGGYTF. The CDR3 DNA follows: TGCAGCGTCAGCCCGGGCCCGGGGGGCTACACCTTC. Full variable domain (outside the CDR3, taken from reference TRBV29-1 and TRBJ1-2): SAVISQKPSRDICQRGTSLTIQCQVDSQVTMMFWYRQQPGQSLTLIATANQGSEATYESGFVIDKFPISRPNLTFSTLTVSNMSPEDSSIYLCSVSPGPGGYTFGSGTRLTVV.

The chain has TRBV4-2 and TRBJ1-5; D unclear. V lost 4 bases, J lost 6 bases, and 10 bases lay in between. Germline CDR1 is LGHNA and CDR2 is YNFKEQ. The CDR3 runs 13 residues. The CDR3: CASSLSRGQPQHF. In DNA form, the CDR3 reads TGTGCCAGCAGCCTTAGCCGGGGTCAGCCCCAGCATTTT.

CDR3 coding DNA: TGTGCCAGCTCGTGGGACAGGGGGGAGACTGAAGCTTTCTTT. It is translated as CASSWDRGETEAFF. The V gene is TRBV6-5, the J gene TRBJ1-1; 11 positions agree with TRBD1. V lost 8 bases, J lost 5 bases, and 7 bases stayed unmatched. The germline V gene has CDR1 MNHEY and CDR2 SVGAGI. The CDR3 is 14 amino acids.

J is TRBJ2-1 and V is TRBV18, with TRBD2 matching 8 bases. With 8 bases clipped from V and 4 bases from J, the junction kept 10 bases outside the gene matches. Germline-derived CDR1 and CDR2 are KGHSH and LQKENI. The CDR3 covers 15 residues. CDR3 sequence (DNA): TGTGCCAGCCAAGGGCCTAGCGGGTATTACAATGAGCAGTTCTTC. Its translation is CASQGPSGYYNEQFF.

V gene TRBV18 combines with J gene TRBJ1-3; D not resolved. The V end lost 0 bases, the J end lost 0 bases, and 9 bases lay between the germline ends. Looked up from germline, CDR1 is KGHSH and CDR2 is LQKENI. The CDR3 runs to 16 residues. CDR3 amino acids: CASSPPGGNSGNTIYF. CDR3 in DNA: TGTGCCAGCTCACCACCGGGCGGGAACTCTGGAAACACCATATATTTT.

The CDR3 DNA sequence: TGTGCCAGCAGCCAGCAGGGGGAGGATACGCAGTATTTT. Residues: CASSQQGEDTQYF. The chain employs TRBV5-4 and TRBJ2-3; 7 nucleotides agree with TRBD1. Looked up from germline, CDR1 is SGHNT and CDR2 is YYREEE (reference sequence). With 4 bases clipped from V and 6 bases from J, the junction kept 5 bases outside the gene matches. This CDR3 comprises 13 residues.

The V gene is TRBV5-1, the J gene TRBJ2-7, with D maybe TRBD2 (5 bases). Germline V gene sequence: CDR1 SGHRS, CDR2 YFSETQ. Between the trimmed V and J ends, which lost 4 bases and 6 bases, there was a span of 20 bases. The CDR3 extends over 15 amino acids. This CDR3 is CASSAGRESDSEQYF. The CDR3, as DNA: TGCGCCAGCAGCGCGGGCCGAGAGTCCGACTCCGAGCAGTACTTC.

The V gene is TRBV10-3, the J gene TRBJ1-2; TRBD1 matches at 10 bases. V lost 6 bases and J lost 4; bases outside the gene matches: 5. Germline V gene sequence: CDR1 ENHRY, CDR2 SYGVKD. CDR3 length equals 14 residues. The CDR3 sequence is CAISNRDRGYGYTF. DNA of the CDR3: TGTGCCATCAGCAATCGGGACAGGGGCTATGGCTACACCTTC.

The chain couples TRBV18 to TRBJ2-6; TRBD1 matches 10 bases. V gave up 1 base and J gave up 1 base; unmatched junction bases: 4. The CDR3 runs 18 residues. Germline V CDR1 and CDR2: KGHSH, LQKENI. In nucleotides, the CDR3 is TGTGCCAGCTCACCACGGGACAGGGGAGAATCTGGGGCCAACGTCCTGACTTTC. Protein product: CASSPRDRGESGANVLTF.

The chain couples TRBV6-5 to TRBJ1-5, with a tentative D call TRBD1 (5 bases). Germline V gene data show CDR1 as MNHEY and CDR2 as SVGAGI. This CDR3 spans 15 amino acids. V was pared by 6 bases and J by 0 bases, with 12 bases between. This CDR3 is CASRPPGPSNQPQHF. CDR3 coding DNA: TGTGCCAGCAGACCTCCGGGACCTAGCAATCAGCCCCAGCATTTT.

The V gene is TRBV21-1, the J gene TRBJ1-5; TRBD1 is the table's D call, not checked against the DNA. TRBV21-1 is termed a pseudogene. The CDR3 loop spans 15 amino acids. This CDR3 reads CASSKVLQGVQPQHF. The CDR3 DNA follows: TGTGCCAGCAGCAAAGTCTTGCAGGGGGTACAGCCCCAGCATTTT.

This rearrangement joins TRBV5-1 to TRBJ1-1; 8 bases are a match to TRBD1. Germline V gene sequence: CDR1 SGHRS, CDR2 YFSETQ. Trimming at V came to 3 bases and at J to 1 base, leaving 5 bases not matched to a gene. CDR3 length equals 15 residues. The CDR3 loop reads CASSSQGARNTEAFF. The CDR3 nucleotides read TGCGCCAGCAGCTCTCAGGGGGCTCGGAACACTGAAGCTTTCTTT.

The chain is built from TRBV18 and TRBJ1-1; D gene unclear. The germline gives CDR1 KGHSH, CDR2 LQKENI. This CDR3 has 14 amino acids. V was trimmed by 6 bases and J by 7 bases, leaving 18 bases between them. This CDR3 is CASSVWVEGDEAFF. The CDR3 DNA is TGTGCCAGCTCTGTGTGGGTTGAGGGAGATGAAGCTTTCTTT.

The V and J genes are TRBV7-2 and TRBJ1-2; perhaps TRBD1 as D (6 bases). The CDR3 has 15 residues. Germline lookup yields CDR1 SGHTA and CDR2 FQGNSA. V was cut by 5 bases and J by 1 base, with 14 bases left in between. The CDR3 here is CASSQNRASNYGYTF. For the CDR3, the DNA is TGTGCCAGCAGCCAAAACAGGGCGAGTAACTATGGCTACACCTTC. The full variable domain, in which reference TRBV7-2 and TRBJ1-2 provide the parts outside the CDR3, is GAGVSQSPSNKVTEKGKDVELRCDPISGHTALYWYRQSLGQGLEFLIYFQGNSAPDKSGLPSDRFSAERTGGSVSTLTIQRTQQEDSAVYLCASSQNRASNYGYTFGSGTRLTVV.

The V call is TRBV7-9, the J call TRBJ2-3; 11 bases fit TRBD2. CDR3 length: 15 amino acids. Germline loops: CDR1 SEHNR, CDR2 FQNEAQ (reference sequence). The junction had 1 base not matched to a gene; V was cut back by 1 base and J by 4 bases. CDR3 coding DNA: TGTGCCAGCAGCTTAGTACTAGCGGGAGCAGATACGCAGTATTTT. Translated, it gives CASSLVLAGADTQYF.

This chain connects TRBV7-2 to TRBJ2-2; D ambiguous. Germline V lookup: CDR1 SGHTA, CDR2 FQGNSA. V was trimmed by 3 bases and J by 5 bases, leaving 4 bases between them. The CDR3 covers 12 residues. The CDR3 loop is CASSFTTGELFF. The CDR3, as DNA: TGTGCCAGCAGCTTCACAACCGGGGAGCTGTTTTTT.

The genes are TRBV10-1 and TRBJ1-5, with TRBD1 matching over 10 bases. With V trimmed by 6 bases and J by 5 bases, 10 bases remained unmatched. CDR3 length: 16 residues. Germline CDR1 is WNHNN and CDR2 is SYGVQD (reference sequence). The CDR3 loop is CASREAGTGAHQPQHF. DNA of the CDR3: TGCGCCAGCAGGGAGGCCGGGACAGGGGCCCATCAGCCCCAGCATTTT.

This clone was seen a single time. The chain uses TRBV3-1 (or the pseudogene TRBV3-2) and TRBJ1-6, with a possible D match to TRBD1 (5 bases). This CDR3 spans 14 amino acids. Trimming left V 5 bases short and J 0 bases short, with 5 bases between. CDR1 is LGHDT and CDR2 is YNNKEL in the germline V gene (reference sequence). CDR3 sequence reads: CASSDSSYNSPLHF. DNA for the CDR3: TGTGCCAGCAGCGACAGCTCCTATAATTCACCCCTCCACTTT.

The chain links TRBV2 to TRBJ1-3; D unresolved. Trimming left V 2 bases short and J 0 bases short, with 11 bases between. Germline CDR1 SNHLY, CDR2 FYNNEI. The CDR3 totals 16 residues. The CDR3 DNA is TGTGCCAGCAGTGAACTCCGTAGGCCCTCTGGAAACACCATATATTTT. Translated: CASSELRRPSGNTIYF. The full variable domain, with the rest looked up from reference TRBV2 and TRBJ1-3, is EPEVTQTPSHQVTQMGQEVILRCVPISNHLYFYWYRQILGQKVEFLVSFYNNEISEKSEIFDDQFSVERPDGSNFTLKIRSTKLEDSAMYFCASSELRRPSGNTIYFGEGSWLTVV.

J is TRBJ1-1 and V is TRBV19; tentative D call: TRBD1 (5 bases). The germline V gene has CDR1 LNHDA and CDR2 SQIVND (reference sequence). The CDR3 is 15 residues long. V was cut by 3 bases and J by 0 bases, with 11 bases left in between. The CDR3 DNA sequence: TGTGCCAGTAGTATGCGGGGACCTATGAACACTGAAGCTTTCTTT. It encodes CASSMRGPMNTEAFF.

This chain links TRBV19 with TRBJ1-1; D gene uncertain. The V gene's germline CDR1 is LNHDA and CDR2 SQIVND (reference sequence). Trimming pared 11 bases from V and 5 bases from J, leaving 15 bases between. This CDR3 has 12 amino acids. The CDR3 loop is CAVRGVRTEAFF. In DNA, the CDR3 is TGTGCCGTCCGGGGTGTTCGGACTGAAGCTTTCTTT.